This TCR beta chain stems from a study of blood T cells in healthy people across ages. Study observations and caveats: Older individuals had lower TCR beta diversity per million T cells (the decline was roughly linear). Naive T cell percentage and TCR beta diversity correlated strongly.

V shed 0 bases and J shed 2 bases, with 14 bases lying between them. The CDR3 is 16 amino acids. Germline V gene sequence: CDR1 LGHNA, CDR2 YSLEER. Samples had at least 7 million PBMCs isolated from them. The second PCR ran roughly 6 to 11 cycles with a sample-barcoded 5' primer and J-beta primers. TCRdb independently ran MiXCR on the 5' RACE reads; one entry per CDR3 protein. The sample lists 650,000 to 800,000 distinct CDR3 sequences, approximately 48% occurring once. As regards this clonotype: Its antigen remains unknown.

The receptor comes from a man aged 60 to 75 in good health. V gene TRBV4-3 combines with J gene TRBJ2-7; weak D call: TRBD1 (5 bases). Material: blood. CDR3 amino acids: CASSQDGRAATYEQYF. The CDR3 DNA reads TGCGCCAGCAGCCAAGACGGCAGGGCTGCAACCTACGAGCAGTACTTC.